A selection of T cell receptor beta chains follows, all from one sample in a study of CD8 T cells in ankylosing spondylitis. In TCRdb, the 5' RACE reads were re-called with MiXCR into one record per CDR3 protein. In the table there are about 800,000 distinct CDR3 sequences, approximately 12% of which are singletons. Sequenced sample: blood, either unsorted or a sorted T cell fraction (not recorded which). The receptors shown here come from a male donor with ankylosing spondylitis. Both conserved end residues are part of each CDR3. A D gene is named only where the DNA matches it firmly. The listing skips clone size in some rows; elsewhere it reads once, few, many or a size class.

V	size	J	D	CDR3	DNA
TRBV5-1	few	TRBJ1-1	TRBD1	CASSLTGALMNTEAFF	TGCGCCAGCAGCCTGACAGGGGCGCTCATGAACACTGAAGCTTTCTTT
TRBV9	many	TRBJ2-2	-	CASSVDIASNTGELFF	TGTGCCAGCAGCGTAGATATAGCGTCGAACACCGGGGAGCTGTTTTTT
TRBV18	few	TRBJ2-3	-	CASSPRRITDTQYF	TGTGCCAGCTCACCACGGAGGATAACAGATACGCAGTATTTT
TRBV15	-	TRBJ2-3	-	CATLRQSSTDTQYF	TGTGCCACCCTTAGACAGAGTAGCACAGATACGCAGTATTTT
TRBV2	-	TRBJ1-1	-	CASRTRTLNTEAFF	TGTGCCAGCAGGACGCGGACTTTGAACACTGAAGCTTTCTTT
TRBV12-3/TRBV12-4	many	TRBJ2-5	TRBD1	CASRGQGLFTQYF	TGTGCCAGCAGAGGACAGGGGTTATTCACCCAGTACTTC
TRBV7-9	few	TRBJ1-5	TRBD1	CASSNDRGRSNQPQHF	TGTGCCAGCAGCAACGACAGGGGTAGGAGCAATCAGCCCCAGCATTTT
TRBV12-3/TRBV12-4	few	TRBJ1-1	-	CASGLPGGGTEAFF	TGTGCCAGCGGGCTACCGGGGGGGGGGACTGAAGCTTTCTTT
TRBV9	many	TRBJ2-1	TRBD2	CASSVFTGLASHEQFF	TGTGCCAGCAGCGTCTTCACGGGACTAGCGAGCCATGAGCAGTTCTTC
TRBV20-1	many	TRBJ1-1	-	CSASSLQPGHLTEAFF	TGCAGTGCTTCCTCTCTTCAGCCAGGACACTTGACTGAAGCTTTCTTT
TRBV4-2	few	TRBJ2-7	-	CASSQTLSGEYEQYF	TGTGCCAGCAGCCAAACCCTGTCGGGAGAATACGAGCAGTACTTC
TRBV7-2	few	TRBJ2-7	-	CASSLVSAATYEQYF	TGTGCCAGCAGCTTAGTGTCGGCCGCAACCTACGAGCAGTACTTC
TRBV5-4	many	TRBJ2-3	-	CASSGAVSSTDTQYF	TGTGCCAGCAGCGGGGCGGTCTCTAGCACAGATACGCAGTATTTT